These T cell receptor beta chains were read from a single sample in a study of early T cells in non-severe SARS-CoV-2 infection. TCRdb independently ran MiXCR on the 5' RACE reads; one entry per CDR3 protein. The sample includes about 55,000 distinct CDR3 sequences, more than 12% of them seen just once. Sequenced material: whole blood, taken at baseline. These receptors originate from an adult who was a healthcare worker with PCR-confirmed SARS-CoV-2 infection or an uninfected control (not recorded which). Both conserved end residues are part of each CDR3. The order of the fields is CDR3 DNA, CDR3 protein, J gene, D gene, clone size, V gene. D genes are given only for firm matches. Size is stated for part of the rows, as once, few or many counts, or as a class when the clone is expanded.

TGTGCCACCCGACAGGGTGACGAAAAACTGTTTTTT,CATRQGDEKLFF,TRBJ1-4,TRBD1,-,TRBV6-6
TGTGCCAGCAGTGAAAGGGGCAGGGCTGGTAATTCACCCCTCCACTTT,CASSERGRAGNSPLHF,TRBJ1-6,-,-,TRBV2
TGTGCCAGCAGTCTCCAGGCAACTAATGAAAAACTGTTTTTT,CASSLQATNEKLFF,TRBJ1-4,-,many,TRBV27
TGCAGTGCTCGTACAGAATACTCCTACAATGAGCAGTTCTTC,CSARTEYSYNEQFF,TRBJ2-1,-,-,TRBV20-1
TGTGCCAGCACCCCGGTGCGACTAGCGTTAAACACCGGGGAGCTGTTTTTT,CASTPVRLALNTGELFF,TRBJ2-2,TRBD2,-,TRBV27
TGTGCCAGTAGTTCCCGGGACGGAGAGACCCAGTACTTC,CASSSRDGETQYF,TRBJ2-5,-,many,TRBV19
TGTGCCAGCTCGGGCGGGGTGAGAGCCACTGAAGCTTTCTTT,CASSGGVRATEAFF,TRBJ1-1,-,few,TRBV18
TGTGCCAGCAGCTTAGGCAGGGCTAACAATGAGCAGTTCTTC,CASSLGRANNEQFF,TRBJ2-1,-,few,TRBV7-3
TGTGCCAGCTTGTTGATCCTTGAGAGGGGGAAAGCTTTCTTT,CASLLILERGKAFF,TRBJ1-1,-,few,TRBV6-6
TGCAGCTCCAAACCGGCGGGCACCGGGGAGCTGTTTTTT,CSSKPAGTGELFF,TRBJ2-2,-,few,TRBV20-1
TGTGCCAGCAGCGCTAGCGGGCGCACAGATACGCAGTATTTT,CASSASGRTDTQYF,TRBJ2-3,TRBD2,-,TRBV7-9
TGTGCCAGCAGCGTACAAGCGGGGGAGCAAGAGACCCAGTACTTC,CASSVQAGEQETQYF,TRBJ2-5,TRBD2,few,TRBV9
TGCAGTGCTAGGGATAGCGGGAGCCCCTACAATGAGCAGTTCTTC,CSARDSGSPYNEQFF,TRBJ2-1,TRBD2,-,TRBV20-1
TGCGCCAGCAGTGTGTCAGGGGGAAGGAACGAGCAGTACTTC,CASSVSGGRNEQYF,TRBJ2-7,TRBD1,many,TRBV10-2
TGCAGTGCTAGCGTAGCTGAGGGTGCTGAAAAACTGTTTTTT,CSASVAEGAEKLFF,TRBJ1-4,-,-,TRBV20-1
TGTGCCAGCAGCACCGGGACTATCTCGACGGATACGCAGTATTTT,CASSTGTISTDTQYF,TRBJ2-3,TRBD2,many,TRBV7-9
TGTGCCAGCAGTCCTGGGGCTAACTATGGCTACACCTTC,CASSPGANYGYTF,TRBJ1-2,-,-,TRBV6-6
TGCAGTGCTCCCCGGACAGGGCAAGAGACCCAGTACTTC,CSAPRTGQETQYF,TRBJ2-5,TRBD1,-,TRBV20-1
TGTGCCAGCAGCCCTCGGGTCATGAATTCACCCCTCCACTTT,CASSPRVMNSPLHF,TRBJ1-6,-,many,TRBV7-6
TGCGCCAGCAGTGGAACTAGCGGCACAGATACGCAGTATTTT,CASSGTSGTDTQYF,TRBJ2-3,TRBD2,-,TRBV10-1
TGTGCCAGCAGCTCGACCGGGACTTCGGCTGAGCAGTACTTC,CASSSTGTSAEQYF,TRBJ2-7,-,-,TRBV7-2
TGTGCCAGCAGTTCGCTAGCTTTTGAGCAGTTCTTC,CASSSLAFEQFF,TRBJ2-1,-,-,TRBV6-5
TGCAGTGCTAGAGCGGGACCGCCTAATCAGCCCCAGCATTTT,CSARAGPPNQPQHF,TRBJ1-5,-,few,TRBV20-1
TGTGCCAGCAGCCCAAGCAGGGGTGGTCAGTACTTC,CASSPSRGGQYF,TRBJ2-5,-,few,TRBV7-2